The 8 T cell receptor beta chains in this list originate from one sample, sequenced in a study of T cell responses to AZD1222 COVID-19 vaccine (dated by TCRdb to about 2021). Taken with the paper, the label for time point translates to: baseline before first vaccination. Preparation of the library involved the immunoSEQ multiplex PCR assay. Sourced from immuneACCESS, this table was stored by TCRdb with only in-frame sequences that have V and J called. A share of the clones is absent; for the studies checked, an unresolved V gene accounts for under half, and the remainder has no known explanation. The sample includes some 140,000 clones, with around 90% observed a single time. The ten largest clones add up to around 5% of the sample. This sample comprised peripheral blood, obtained on day 0 of AZD1222 vaccination. All receptors come from an adult in good health.

The J gene is TRBJ2-1, the V gene TRBV11-3; D ambiguous. CDR3 length: 13 residues. In germline, CDR1 is SGHNT, CDR2 YENEEA. Trimming shortened V by 4 bases and J by 6 bases, and 10 bases separated the two germline ends. CDR3 DNA sequence: TGTGCCAGCAGCTCCTCGGGCTCCAATGAGCAGTTCTTC. Protein product: CASSSSGSNEQFF.

V and J are TRBV6-4 and TRBJ2-2; 9 positions agree with TRBD2. Trimming removed 4 bases from V and 6 bases from J; junction bases left unmatched: 0. In germline, CDR1 is MRHNA, CDR2 SNTAGT. The CDR3 loop spans 13 amino acids. In nucleotides, the CDR3 is TGTGCCAGCAGTGGGACTAGCGCCGGGGAGCTGTTTTTT. Amino acid sequence: CASSGTSAGELFF.

Regarding this clone: Other DNA sequences in this sample translate to the same CDR3. The rearrangement uses TRBV9 and TRBJ2-7; D may be TRBD2 (5 bases). CDR1 and CDR2 from the germline V gene are SGDLS and YYNGEE. Trimming cost V 0 bases and J 0 bases, with 7 bases left between them. The length of the CDR3 is 14 residues. CDR3 bases: TGTGCCAGCAGCGTAGGAGGGAGCTCCTACGAGCAGTACTTC. Protein sequence: CASSVGGSSYEQYF.

The rearrangement joins TRBV4-1 to TRBJ1-2, with TRBD1 as a possible D gene (5 bases). V gave up 4 bases and J gave up 8 bases, with 20 bases separating them. CDR1 MGHRA and CDR2 YSYEKL come from the germline V gene. The CDR3 loop spans 15 amino acids. Here the CDR3 DNA reads TGCGCCAGCAGCCCCGATTTGACCGGGACGGCCGGCTACACCTTC. This gives the protein CASSPDLTGTAGYTF.

The chain combines TRBV6-1 with TRBJ2-1, with 7 bases that match TRBD2. In germline, CDR1 is MNHNS, CDR2 SASEGT. This CDR3 is 16 amino acids long. V was pared by 6 bases and J by 4 bases, with 12 bases of the junction left unmatched. CDR3 region: CASRESEREEYNEQFF. In DNA form, the CDR3 reads TGTGCCAGCAGGGAATCTGAGCGGGAAGAATACAATGAGCAGTTCTTC.

The J gene is TRBJ1-3, the V gene TRBV7-9; the D is unclear. Germline CDR1 reads SEHNR; CDR2 reads FQNEAQ (reference sequence). V gave up 6 bases and J gave up 0 bases, with 6 bases separating them. This CDR3 comprises 13 residues. CDR3 coding DNA: TGTGCCAGCAGACCGGACTCTGGAAACACCATATATTTT. Translated, it gives CASRPDSGNTIYF.

This clone was seen a handful of times. V usage is TRBV5-3 and J usage is TRBJ2-1, with D unresolved. Being an ORF, TRBV5-3 has a function that is uncertain. Trimming pared 3 bases from V and 6 bases from J, leaving 16 bases between. This CDR3 is 15 amino acids long. The CDR3 sequence is CARSSRSSDCNEQFF. DNA of the CDR3: TGTGCCAGAAGCTCACGGTCCAGCGACTGCAATGAGCAGTTCTTC.

The CDR3 is CASSLLSPGGGNQPQHF. The CDR3 DNA is TGTGCCAGCAGTTTACTCTCCCCAGGGGGCGGCAATCAGCCCCAGCATTTT. The chain carries TRBV27 and TRBJ1-5; TRBD1 matches 8 bases. The CDR3 is made up of 17 amino acids. V was pared by 2 bases and J by 2 bases, with 8 bases of the junction left unmatched. Germline CDR1 and CDR2: MNHEY and SMNVEV (reference sequence).